The rows below give T cell receptor beta chains drawn from one sample of a study of T cells in localized non-small cell lung cancer. Sequencing was performed with immunoSEQ multiplex PCR; in TCRdb, only in-frame clones are kept and a portion is missing. The table shows 20,000 to 25,000 clones, with more than 75% occurring only once. The sample consisted of PBMCs, taken before any cancer treatment. The receptors originated from a man aged 40-75 years with stage II squamous cell lung carcinoma. Each CDR3 is given with its conserved first and last residue. A D gene is named only where the DNA matches it firmly.

J: TRBJ1-1
D: TRBD1
V: TRBV2
CDR3: CASSERTGMNTEAFF
DNA: TGTGCCAGCAGTGAACGGACAGGGATGAACACTGAAGCTTTCTTT

J: TRBJ1-1
D: TRBD1
V: TRBV27
CDR3: CASSMDRMNTEAFF
DNA: TGTGCCAGCAGTATGGACAGGATGAACACTGAAGCTTTCTTT

J: TRBJ2-1
D: -
V: TRBV14
CDR3: CASSHHSEQFF
DNA: TGTGCCAGCAGCCATCATTCTGAGCAGTTCTTC

J: TRBJ1-5
D: TRBD1
V: TRBV27
CDR3: CASSRGTVTNQPQHF
DNA: TGTGCCAGCAGCCGGGGGACAGTGACGAATCAGCCCCAGCATTTT

J: TRBJ2-3
D: TRBD1
V: TRBV18
CDR3: CASSPLGQGRDTQYF
DNA: TGTGCCAGCTCACCACTGGGACAGGGGAGAGATACGCAGTATTTT

J: TRBJ2-6
D: -
V: TRBV28
CDR3: CATISASGANVLTF
DNA: TGTGCCACCATCAGTGCCTCTGGGGCCAACGTCCTGACTTTC

J: TRBJ2-3
D: -
V: TRBV5-1
CDR3: CASSLSTYSTDTQYF
DNA: TGCGCCAGCAGCTTATCCACATATAGCACAGATACGCAGTATTTT

J: TRBJ2-1
D: -
V: TRBV6-5
CDR3: CASSRAQGFGSEQFF
DNA: TGTGCCAGCAGCCGTGCACAGGGTTTCGGGAGTGAGCAGTTCTTC

J: TRBJ1-5
D: TRBD1
V: TRBV6-1
CDR3: CASSGTGVGEQPQHF
DNA: TGTGCCAGCAGTGGGACAGGGGTAGGGGAGCAGCCCCAGCATTTT

J: TRBJ1-4
D: TRBD1
V: TRBV9
CDR3: CASSQTGGIANEKLFF
DNA: TGTGCCAGCAGCCAAACAGGGGGTATAGCTAATGAAAAACTGTTTTTT

J: TRBJ2-7
D: -
V: TRBV4-1
CDR3: CASSQDRSDEQYF
DNA: TGCGCCAGCAGCCAAGATCGCAGTGACGAGCAGTACTTC